The 31 T cell receptor beta chains below all came from one sample that was sequenced in a study of T cell repertoires in cytomegalovirus infection. A single record per CDR3 protein comes from TCRdb applying MiXCR to the reads. Among about 69,000 distinct CDR3 sequences, about 29% were seen once, and the ten largest hold roughly 60%. No antigens are known for them. Sequencing was performed on CD8+ T cells from cultured PBMCs, taken from culture after CMV antigen stimulation. The receptors were gathered from a human donor in good health (CMV status not recorded). Some clones in this sample may be carry-over from other donors' samples.

The chain is built from TRBV18 and TRBJ1-4, with 7 nucleotides matching TRBD1. CDR1 and CDR2 from the germline V gene are KGHSH and LQKENI. Trimming took 3 bases from V and 4 from J; bases not matched to a gene: 8. The CDR3 totals 16 residues. CDR3 in DNA: TGTGCCAGCTCACCCGAAAGGGACAGACTTAATGAAAAACTGTTTTTT. The encoded protein is CASSPERDRLNEKLFF.

In this sample, this clonotype turned up a few times. The rearrangement uses TRBV7-2 and TRBJ2-7; the D gene is possibly TRBD1 (6 bases). Looked up from germline, CDR1 is SGHTA and CDR2 is FQGNSA. The CDR3 length is 13 residues. V was shortened by 6 bases and J by 3 bases, with 12 bases between the two germline ends. CDR3 region: CASRSGTNYEQYF. Written as DNA, the CDR3 is TGTGCCAGCAGGTCCGGGACAAACTACGAGCAGTACTTC.

This clonotype was recorded at least ten times. The V gene is TRBV7-4, the J gene TRBJ2-3; 7 nucleotides match TRBD2. The V gene end was trimmed by 4 bases and the J gene end by 6 bases; junction bases not matched to a gene: 4. Germline V gives CDR1 SGHVT, CDR2 SQSDAQ. CDR3 size: 13 residues. CDR3 DNA sequence: TGTGCCAGCAGCTCGGACGGGGGGGATACGCAGTATTTT. Translating it yields CASSSDGGDTQYF.

This clonotype was seen a handful of times. A read error may produce the germline difference seen at one junction end. The chain links TRBV28 to TRBJ2-2; tentative D call: TRBD2 (6 bases). CDR3 length: 14 amino acids. Germline V gene sequence: CDR1 MDHEN, CDR2 SYDVKM. The CDR3 protein is CASSFWDSLTGELF. The CDR3, as DNA: TGTGCCAGCAGTTTCTGGGACTCCCTTACCGGGGAGCTGTTT.

The V call is TRBV28, the J call TRBJ2-7, with 7 bases lining up with TRBD1. V dropped 3 bases and J dropped 5; count of bases not matched to a gene: 10. CDR1 is MDHEN, CDR2 SYDVKM, per germline. The CDR3 has 15 residues. CDR3 coding DNA: TGTGCCAGCAGTTTTCGTGGGCAGGGGGTCAACGAGCAGTACTTC. This translates into CASSFRGQGVNEQYF. Full variable domain (missing parts from reference TRBV28 and TRBJ2-7): DVKVTQSSRYLVKRTGEKVFLECVQDMDHENMFWYRQDPGLGLRLIYFSYDVKMKEKGDIPEGYSVSREKKERFSLILESASTNQTSMYLCASSFRGQGVNEQYFGPGTRLTVT.

This clonotype came up a few times. The chain is built from TRBV4-3 and TRBJ1-2; 8 positions agree with TRBD1. Germline V gives CDR1 LGHNA, CDR2 YSLEER. The CDR3 has 15 residues. V trimming: 1 base; J trimming: 1 base; junction bases outside the gene matches: 2. The CDR3, as DNA: TGCGCCAGCAGCCAAGGACAGGGGAATAACTATGGCTACACCTTC. Its protein is CASSQGQGNNYGYTF.

This rearrangement joins TRBV7-9 to TRBJ1-5; no clear D. CDR1 SEHNR and CDR2 FQNEAQ come from the germline V gene (reference sequence). The CDR3 is made up of 13 amino acids. The V end lost 0 bases, the J end lost 6 bases, and 6 bases lay between the germline ends. The CDR3 bases are TGTGCCAGCAGCTTAGCCGTGGGTCAGCCCCAGCATTTT. Encoded protein: CASSLAVGQPQHF.

This clonotype was seen a handful of times. The chain recombines TRBV27 with TRBJ2-2; D gene uncertain. Germline V gives CDR1 MNHEY, CDR2 SMNVEV (reference sequence). V lost 3 bases, J lost 0 bases, and 8 bases lay in between. CDR3 size: 15 residues. Here the CDR3 reads CASSFRLTNTGELFF. The DNA of the CDR3 is TGTGCCAGCAGTTTTCGGCTTACGAACACCGGGGAGCTGTTTTTT.

This clonotype appeared a few times. V gene TRBV12-3 or TRBV12-4 combines with J gene TRBJ2-1, with a tentative D call TRBD1 (7 bases). The V end was cut by 6 bases, the J end by 4 bases, with 13 bases between. The CDR3 runs to 14 residues. The CDR3 here is CASRRDSLYNEQFF. The CDR3 DNA reads TGTGCCAGCAGGCGGGACAGCCTATACAATGAGCAGTTCTTC.

In its sample, this clonotype was seen a few times. The V and J genes are TRBV27 and TRBJ2-1, with a weak D call TRBD2 (6 bases). The CDR3 runs 13 residues. The V gene's germline CDR1 is MNHEY and CDR2 SMNVEV (reference sequence). Trimming removed 3 bases at V and 9 bases at J, with 12 bases between. CDR3 in DNA: TGTGCCAGCAGTTTTGTGTGGAGGGCTGAGCAGTTCTTC. Translating it yields CASSFVWRAEQFF.

This sequence joins TRBV20-1 and TRBJ2-1; 8 bases are a match to TRBD2. CDR3 length: 15 amino acids. CDR1 is DFQATT and CDR2 is SNEGSKA in the germline V gene (reference sequence). V shed 2 bases, J shed 8 bases, and the junction held 11 bases outside the gene matches. Here the CDR3 reads CSARPQREFPHEQFF. The CDR3 bases are TGCAGTGCTAGACCCCAGCGGGAGTTCCCCCATGAGCAGTTCTTC.

Only a few counts were recorded for this clonotype. J is TRBJ2-7 and V is TRBV11-2, with 8 bases fitting TRBD2. Germline V CDR1 and CDR2: SGHAT, FQNNGV. The CDR3 sequence is 16 residues long. The V and J ends lost 4 bases and 1 base, in that order; junction bases with no gene match: 9. The CDR3 DNA follows: TGTGCCAGCAGCTATATGTCGGGACTAGAGTCCTACGAGCAGTACTTC. Translating gives CASSYMSGLESYEQYF.

This clonotype was detected ten times or more. The chain has TRBV11-2 and TRBJ2-1; D is unclear. The V and J ends lost 5 bases and 0 bases respectively, with 14 bases between them. From germline, CDR1 is SGHAT and CDR2 FQNNGV. This CDR3 is built from 16 residues. The CDR3 loop reads CASSPWLVSSYNEQFF. CDR3 in DNA: TGTGCCAGCAGCCCCTGGCTGGTAAGCTCCTACAATGAGCAGTTCTTC.

The chain links TRBV20-1 to TRBJ2-1, with 9 bases matching TRBD2. V dropped 3 bases and J dropped 3; count of bases not matched to a gene: 12. Germline lookup yields CDR1 DFQATT and CDR2 SNEGSKA (reference sequence). The CDR3 is 17 residues long. CDR3 nucleotide sequence: TGCAGTGCTAGTGAGGCGGGAGGGCCGACGATCTACAATGAGCAGTTCTTC. Protein sequence: CSASEAGGPTIYNEQFF.

The gene calls are TRBV23-1 and TRBJ2-1; TRBD2 aligns across 14 bases. TRBV23-1 is annotated as an ORF whose role is uncertain. This CDR3 is 17 amino acids long. V trimming: 0 bases; J trimming: 10 bases; junction bases outside the gene matches: 8. In DNA form, the CDR3 reads TGCGCCAGCAGTCAATCTTTGGGGACTAGCGGGAGACTGGAGCAGTTCTTC. It is translated as CASSQSLGTSGRLEQFF.

The sample holds a few counts of this clonotype. The rearrangement uses TRBV11-3 and TRBJ2-5, with D perhaps assigned TRBD1 or TRBD2 (5 bases each). With 1 base removed from V and 3 bases from J, the gap between germline ends came to 9 bases. This CDR3 spans 14 amino acids. CDR1 SGHNT and CDR2 YENEEA come from the germline V gene. This CDR3 is CASSLVVGEETQYF. CDR3 nucleotide sequence: TGTGCCAGCAGCTTAGTGGTGGGGGAAGAGACCCAGTACTTC.

This clonotype was seen a handful of times. The rearrangement joins TRBV20-1 to TRBJ1-2; TRBD1 agrees at 8 bases. With V trimmed by 5 bases and J by 8 bases, 10 bases remained unmatched. Germline V gene lookup returns CDR1 DFQATT and CDR2 SNEGSKA (reference sequence). This CDR3 has 13 amino acids. The CDR3 sequence is CSAQQGVAQGYTF. CDR3 sequence (DNA): TGCAGTGCTCAACAGGGGGTGGCGCAGGGCTACACCTTC.

This chain joins TRBV2 and TRBJ1-2; weak D call: TRBD1 (5 bases). In germline, CDR1 is SNHLY, CDR2 FYNNEI. V lost 8 bases, J lost 4 bases, and 11 bases lay in between. This CDR3 comprises 12 residues. As DNA, the CDR3 is TGTGCCAGCCAAGTCGGGGGCTATGGCTACACCTTC. This encodes CASQVGGYGYTF.

This sequence joins TRBV5-1 and TRBJ1-5; the D gene is possibly TRBD1 (5 bases). This CDR3 is 14 amino acids long. Per the germline V gene, CDR1 is SGHRS and CDR2 is YFSETQ. Trimming took 5 bases from V and 7 from J, leaving 16 bases between them. In DNA, the CDR3 is TGCGCCAGCAGTTCCGAGGGGAAAGGGCAGCCCCAGCATTTT. Its protein is CASSSEGKGQPQHF.

This clonotype was picked up many times. The chain employs TRBV7-3 and TRBJ2-1; 7 positions agree with TRBD2. V lost 4 bases, J lost 8 bases, and 2 bases stayed unmatched. Germline loops: CDR1 SGHTA, CDR2 FQGTGA. The CDR3 spans 12 residues. Here the CDR3 reads CASSSAGHEQFF. The CDR3 region has the DNA TGTGCCAGCAGCTCAGCGGGACATGAGCAGTTCTTC.

This clonotype came up a few times. The V gene is TRBV6-5, the J gene TRBJ1-2, with 11 positions matching TRBD1. The length of the CDR3 is 15 residues. Germline values: CDR1 MNHEY, CDR2 SVGAGI. The V segment lost 0 bases and the J segment 8 bases; nucleotides outside the gene matches: 5. The CDR3 region is CASSYSGQGARGYTF. The CDR3 DNA reads as TGTGCCAGCAGTTACTCCGGACAGGGGGCGAGAGGCTACACCTTC.

This clonotype was observed a few times. This chain connects TRBV19 to TRBJ1-5; 7 positions agree with TRBD1. V dropped 1 base and J dropped 6; count of bases not matched to a gene: 12. Germline CDR1 LNHDA, CDR2 SQIVND (reference sequence). The CDR3 consists of 17 residues. The CDR3 DNA is TGTGCCAGTAGTATAGGATCGAGGGGGCTGAATCGTCAGCCCCAGCATTTT. Translating gives CASSIGSRGLNRQPQHF.

This clonotype has at least ten counts. The CDR3 nucleotides are TGTGCCAGCAGCCTCGCCGGGGTGAACACCGGGGAGCTGTTTTTT. As protein: CASSLAGVNTGELFF. The chain combines TRBV7-2 with TRBJ2-2; D may be TRBD2 (5 bases). The CDR3 contains 15 residues. V lost 5 bases to trimming and J lost 1 base, with 11 bases between them. Germline V lookup: CDR1 SGHTA, CDR2 FQGNSA.

At least ten counts were recorded for this clonotype. J is TRBJ2-1 and V is TRBV5-1, with a weak D call TRBD2 (6 bases). V lost 0 bases and J lost 7, with 11 bases in between. Per the germline V gene, CDR1 is SGHRS and CDR2 is YFSETQ. This CDR3 spans 14 amino acids. For the CDR3, the DNA is TGCGCCAGCAGCTTGGAAGGGGCGGGGAATGAGCAGTTCTTC. Encoded protein: CASSLEGAGNEQFF.

This clonotype has a handful of counts. The chain recombines TRBV4-2 with TRBJ1-2; D ambiguous. This CDR3 is built from 17 residues. CDR1 is LGHNA, CDR2 YNFKEQ, per germline. V lost 0 bases, J lost 6 bases, and 20 bases lay in between. The CDR3 DNA reads as TGTGCCAGCAGCCAAGATCGAGGAGGGTTGACTTACCATGGCTACACCTTC. This gives the protein CASSQDRGGLTYHGYTF.

V usage is TRBV20-1 and J usage is TRBJ2-3, with 9 positions matching TRBD2. Germline loops: CDR1 DFQATT, CDR2 SNEGSKA (reference sequence). This CDR3 has 14 residues. The ends lost 5 bases at V and 3 bases at J; junction bases unmatched: 6. The CDR3 nucleotides are TGCAGTGCTGTTAGCGGGAGTCATACAGATACGCAGTATTTT. It yields the protein CSAVSGSHTDTQYF.

J is TRBJ2-7 and V is TRBV27; perhaps D is TRBD1 or TRBD2 (5 bases each). V was cut by 6 bases and J by 2 bases, with 17 bases left in between. Germline CDR1 reads MNHEY; CDR2 reads SMNVEV (reference sequence). The CDR3 consists of 15 residues. The CDR3 protein is CASRGVLGQAYEQYF. The CDR3, as DNA: TGTGCCAGCAGGGGGGTATTGGGCCAAGCCTACGAGCAGTACTTC.

The chain carries TRBV12-3 or TRBV12-4 and TRBJ1-1; D remains ambiguous. This CDR3 has 15 residues. The ends were cut back, 9 bases at V and 1 base at J, with 18 bases in the middle. CDR3: CASHGGGLENTEAFF. The CDR3 nucleotides are TGTGCCAGTCACGGCGGAGGGCTAGAGAACACTGAAGCTTTCTTT.

This clonotype came up a few times. The gene calls are TRBV12-3 or TRBV12-4 and TRBJ1-5; TRBD1 might be the D (5 bases). V gave up 5 bases and J gave up 6 bases, with 17 bases separating them. The CDR3 is 15 residues long. The CDR3 loop reads CASSKGTYPGQPQHF. The CDR3 DNA sequence: TGTGCCAGCAGTAAGGGGACCTACCCGGGTCAGCCCCAGCATTTT.

The chain carries TRBV7-9 and TRBJ2-5; D remains unclear. CDR3 length: 11 amino acids. Germline-derived CDR1 and CDR2 are SEHNR and FQNEAQ (reference sequence). Trimming removed 8 bases at V and 4 bases at J, with 8 bases between. CDR3 bases: TGTGCCAGCCGCGAGCTAGAGACCCAGTACTTC. It is translated as CASRELETQYF.

This clonotype was recorded many times. The chain carries TRBV7-2 and TRBJ1-1; D remains ambiguous. V was cut by 5 bases and J by 7 bases, with 14 bases left in between. The CDR3 sequence is 13 residues long. Germline CDR1 SGHTA, CDR2 FQGNSA. CDR3 in DNA: TGTGCCAGCAGCGGAGGAGGACCACATGAAGCTTTCTTT. Protein product: CASSGGGPHEAFF. Supplemented by reference TRBV7-2 and TRBJ1-1, the full variable domain reads GAGVSQSPSNKVTEKGKDVELRCDPISGHTALYWYRQSLGQGLEFLIYFQGNSAPDKSGLPSDRFSAERTGGSVSTLTIQRTQQEDSAVYLCASSGGGPHEAFFGQGTRLTVV.